This T cell receptor beta chain was identified in a study of regulatory T cells in long-lasting Graves disease. About the study: Over 5 years of antithyroid drugs plus positive TSH receptor antibodies defined persistent Graves' disease.

Study-wide results and limits: Persistent cases favored TRBV28, TRBJ1-2 and TRBJ2-5.

HTBI primers from iRepertoire and Arm-PCR of CDR3 regions yielded the TCR beta libraries. In the source study's methods: Identification of gene segments yielded 60 or so TRBV and more than eleven TRBJ across samples. TCRdb analysed the multiplex PCR reads with MiXCR anew, one entry per CDR3 protein. TCRdb, not the authors, supplied the V and J calls. Altogether hundreds of thousands of distinct CDR3 sequences are present, approximately 22% being singletons, with the ten largest covering around 13%. From germline, CDR1 is SGHRS and CDR2 YFSETQ. The CDR3 runs 15 residues. V lost 4 bases, J lost 0 bases, and 4 bases stayed unmatched. Notes on this clonotype: The antigen is not known.

Stated time point: persistent/refractory GD, antithyroid drugs over 5 years with positive TRAb. PBMCs were the source of the RNA used for TCR sequencing. Graves' disease was diagnosed by American Thyroid Association guidelines. The input for sequencing was peripheral blood mononuclear cells (PBMCs), taken when the disease was refractory, from a patient treated with antithyroid drugs. The chain is built from TRBV5-1 and TRBJ2-7, with TRBD2 matching 10 bases. The source of this sequence is a female donor with Graves disease. The CDR3 protein is CASSRTSGISYEQYF. The DNA for the CDR3 is TGCGCCAGCAGCAGAACTAGCGGGATCTCCTACGAGCAGTACTTC.